A single sample gave rise to the 15 T cell receptor beta chains below, sequenced in a study of early T cells in non-severe SARS-CoV-2 infection. TCRdb called the 5' RACE reads again in MiXCR, with one record for every CDR3 protein. The repertoire consists of about 29,000 distinct CDR3 sequences, with roughly 4.5% occurring once and the leading ten covering 5.5% to 7.5%. Sequenced sample: whole blood. The receptors come from an adult who was a healthcare worker with PCR-confirmed SARS-CoV-2 infection or an uninfected control (not recorded which).

This clonotype has more than one count but fewer than ten. This chain joins TRBV7-6 and TRBJ2-7; 7 bases align to TRBD2. Germline lookup yields CDR1 SGHVS and CDR2 FNYEAQ. The V and J ends lost 3 bases and 7 bases, in that order; junction bases with no gene match: 6. The CDR3 is 13 residues long. CDR3 amino acids: CASSFLAAPEQYF. The CDR3 nucleotides read TGTGCCAGCAGCTTCCTAGCGGCTCCGGAGCAGTACTTC. Drawing the rest from reference TRBV7-6 and TRBJ2-7, the complete variable domain is GAGVSQSPRYKVTKRGQDVALRCDPISGHVSLYWYRQALGQGPEFLTYFNYEAQQDKSGLPNDRFSAERPEGSISTLTIQRTEQRDSAMYRCASSFLAAPEQYFGPGTRLTVT.

The gene calls are TRBV12-3 or TRBV12-4 and TRBJ1-4; no reliable D call. V was trimmed by 5 bases and J by 0 bases, leaving 13 bases between them. The CDR3 has 16 amino acids. The CDR3 DNA is TGTGCCAGCAGTACTCGAACGGGAACAACTAATGAAAAACTGTTTTTT. Encoded protein: CASSTRTGTTNEKLFF.

V is TRBV7-2 and J is TRBJ2-7; D remains ambiguous. The V end was cut by 4 bases, the J end by 2 bases, with 6 bases between. This CDR3 contains 12 residues. In germline, CDR1 is SGHTA, CDR2 FQGNSA. CDR3 residues: CASSSRTYEQYF. The CDR3, as DNA: TGTGCCAGCAGCTCCAGAACCTACGAGCAGTACTTC. Looking up the rest from reference TRBV7-2 and TRBJ2-7 gives the full variable domain: GAGVSQSPSNKVTEKGKDVELRCDPISGHTALYWYRQSLGQGLEFLIYFQGNSAPDKSGLPSDRFSAERTGGSVSTLTIQRTQQEDSAVYLCASSSRTYEQYFGPGTRLTVT.

There are many counts of this clonotype. V usage is TRBV7-9 and J usage is TRBJ2-7, with unresolved D. The CDR3 contains 13 residues. CDR1 and CDR2 (germline): SEHNR, FQNEAQ (reference sequence). Trimming took 2 bases from V and 6 from J, leaving 11 bases between them. The DNA for the CDR3 is TGTGCCAGCAGCTTATTCGGTAGTCCCGAGCAGTACTTC. As protein: CASSLFGSPEQYF.

The chain employs TRBV30 and TRBJ1-2; TRBD1 agrees at 10 bases. The V gene's germline CDR1 is GTSNPN and CDR2 SVGIG (reference sequence). This CDR3 contains 11 residues. Germline trimming cut 6 bases from V and 10 bases from J; bases unmatched to any gene: 5. CDR3 DNA: TGTGCCTGCCAGGGACAGGGGTTCTACACCTTC. This codes for CACQGQGFYTF. Full variable domain (rest looked up from reference TRBV30 and TRBJ1-2): SQTIHQWPATLVQPVGSPLSLECTVEGTSNPNLYWYRQAAGRGLQLLFYSVGIGQISSEVPQNLSASRPQDRQFILSSKKLLLSDSGFYLCACQGQGFYTFGSGTRLTVV.

This clonotype has ten or more counts. J is TRBJ2-5 and V is TRBV20-1, with D uncertain. Trimming stripped 4 bases from V and 1 base from J, with 13 bases between. CDR1 and CDR2 from the germline V gene are DFQATT and SNEGSKA (reference sequence). The CDR3 is 14 amino acids. The CDR3 loop reads CSATRWASQETQYF. The CDR3 DNA sequence: TGCAGTGCTACGAGGTGGGCTAGCCAAGAGACCCAGTACTTC.

This clonotype was seen repeatedly, ten times or more. The rearrangement uses TRBV5-5 and TRBJ2-2; 14 nucleotides match TRBD2. V lost 3 bases and J lost 0; bases outside the gene matches: 1. Looked up from germline, CDR1 is SGHKS and CDR2 is YYEKEE (reference sequence). CDR3 length equals 17 residues. CDR3 nucleotide sequence: TGTGCCAGCAGCTGGACTAGCGGGGGGCCGAACACCGGGGAGCTGTTTTTT. Amino acid sequence: CASSWTSGGPNTGELFF.

The chain has TRBV20-1 and TRBJ2-3, with D tentatively TRBD1 or TRBD2 (5 bases each). CDR1 and CDR2 from the germline V gene are DFQATT and SNEGSKA (reference sequence). The CDR3 loop spans 14 amino acids. V lost 5 bases and J 5 bases, leaving 17 bases between the germline ends. The CDR3, as DNA: TGCAGTGCTTCTGCTGAGGGACCACTAGATACGCAGTATTTT. It is translated as CSASAEGPLDTQYF.

The chain is built from TRBV7-3 and TRBJ1-1; D not resolved. This CDR3 is built from 14 residues. Trimming stripped 5 bases from V and 6 bases from J, with 16 bases between. Germline assignment: CDR1 SGHTA and CDR2 FQGTGA. The CDR3 bases are TGTGCCAGCAGCCTAGGTCCGCTCGACCCTGAAGCTTTCTTT. It is translated as CASSLGPLDPEAFF.

The chain joins TRBV5-1 to TRBJ2-7, with a possible D match to TRBD2 (6 bases). V was pared by 1 base and J by 4 bases, with 12 bases between. Looked up from germline, CDR1 is SGHRS and CDR2 is YFSETQ. This CDR3 comprises 14 residues. DNA of the CDR3: TGCGCCAGCAGCTTGATCCGAGGGAGGTACGAGCAGTACTTC. As protein: CASSLIRGRYEQYF.

The chain is built from TRBV4-3 and TRBJ2-1; TRBD2 is a possible D gene (5 bases). Germline CDR1 reads LGHNA; CDR2 reads YSLEER. The CDR3 is made up of 13 amino acids. Trimming left V 1 base short and J 4 bases short, with 5 bases between. CDR3 coding DNA: TGCGCCAGCAGCCAAGGCGGGTACAATGAGCAGTTCTTC. Translated, it gives CASSQGGYNEQFF.

This clonotype appeared many times. The chain combines TRBV19 with TRBJ2-3; tentative D call: TRBD2 (5 bases). Trimming shortened V by 3 bases and J by 6 bases, and 7 bases separated the two germline ends. CDR1 is LNHDA and CDR2 is SQIVND in the germline V gene (reference sequence). This CDR3 region has 12 residues. CDR3 sequence (DNA): TGTGCCAGTAGTATCGAGGGTGATACGCAGTATTTT. This encodes CASSIEGDTQYF.

This clonotype was detected only a few times. The chain has TRBV25-1 and TRBJ2-5; possible D gene TRBD1, 6 bases. Germline-derived CDR1 and CDR2 are MGHDK and SYGVNS. This CDR3 is 14 amino acids long. V was pared by 5 bases and J by 9 bases, with 19 bases between. The CDR3 sequence: CASSNRDTPGAQYF. As DNA, the CDR3 is TGTGCCAGCAGTAACCGGGACACCCCCGGAGCCCAGTACTTC.

This clonotype was recorded a few times. V usage is TRBV4-3 and J usage is TRBJ2-7, with D possibly matching TRBD2 (6 bases). Germline V gene data show CDR1 as LGHNA and CDR2 as YSLEER. This CDR3 contains 14 residues. The V gene lost 2 bases and the J gene lost 6 bases, with 14 bases spanning the gap. Here the CDR3 reads CASSQWTGVTEQYF. CDR3 nucleotide sequence: TGCGCCAGCAGCCAATGGACGGGAGTCACCGAGCAGTACTTC.

This clonotype was detected a few times. The chain has TRBV18 and TRBJ2-1; no firm D call. CDR1 and CDR2 from the germline V gene are KGHSH and LQKENI. Trimming stripped 5 bases from V and 0 bases from J, with 8 bases between. This CDR3 spans 14 amino acids. The CDR3 region has the DNA TGTGCCAGCTCAAGGACGGGCTCCTACAATGAGCAGTTCTTC. It encodes CASSRTGSYNEQFF. Full variable domain (rest looked up from reference TRBV18 and TRBJ2-1): NAGVMQNPRHLVRRRGQEARLRCSPMKGHSHVYWYRQLPEEGLKFMVYLQKENIIDESGMPKERFSAEFPKEGPSILRIQQVVRGDSAAYFCASSRTGSYNEQFFGPGTRLTVL.